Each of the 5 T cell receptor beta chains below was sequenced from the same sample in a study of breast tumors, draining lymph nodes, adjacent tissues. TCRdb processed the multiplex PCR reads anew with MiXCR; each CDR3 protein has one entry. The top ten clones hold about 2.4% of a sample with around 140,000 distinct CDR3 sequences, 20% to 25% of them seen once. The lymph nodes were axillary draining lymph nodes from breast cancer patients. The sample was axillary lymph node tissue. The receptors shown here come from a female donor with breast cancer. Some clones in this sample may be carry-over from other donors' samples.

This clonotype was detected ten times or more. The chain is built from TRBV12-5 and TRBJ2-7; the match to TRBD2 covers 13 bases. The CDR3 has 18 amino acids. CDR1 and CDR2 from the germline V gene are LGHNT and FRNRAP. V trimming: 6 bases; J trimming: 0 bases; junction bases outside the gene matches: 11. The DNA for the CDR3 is TGTGCTAGTGGAGCGGACGGGACTAGCGGGATCAGCTCCTACGAGCAGTACTTC. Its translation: CASGADGTSGISSYEQYF. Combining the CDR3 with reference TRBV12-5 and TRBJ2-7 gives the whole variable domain DARVTQTPRHKVTEMGQEVTMRCQPILGHNTVFWYRQTMMQGLELLAYFRNRAPLDDSGMPKDRFSAEMPDATLATLKIQPSEPRDSAVYFCASGADGTSGISSYEQYFGPGTRLTVT.

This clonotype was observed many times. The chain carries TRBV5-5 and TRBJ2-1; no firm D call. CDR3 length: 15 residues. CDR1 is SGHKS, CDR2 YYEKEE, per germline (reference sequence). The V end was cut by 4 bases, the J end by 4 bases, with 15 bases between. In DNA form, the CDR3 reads TGTGCCAGCAGCCATTCGGACGGACGATACAATGAGCAGTTCTTC. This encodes CASSHSDGRYNEQFF.

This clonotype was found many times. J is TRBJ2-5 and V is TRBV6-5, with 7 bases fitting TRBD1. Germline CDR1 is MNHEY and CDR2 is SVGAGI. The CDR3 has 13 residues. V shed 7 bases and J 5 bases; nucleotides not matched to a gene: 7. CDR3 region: CASTDRVVETQYF. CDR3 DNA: TGTGCCAGCACAGACAGGGTGGTGGAGACCCAGTACTTC.

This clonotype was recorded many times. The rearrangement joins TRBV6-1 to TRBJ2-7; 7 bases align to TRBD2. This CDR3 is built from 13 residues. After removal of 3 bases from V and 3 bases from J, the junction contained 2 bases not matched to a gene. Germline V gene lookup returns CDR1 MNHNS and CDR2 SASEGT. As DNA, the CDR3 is TGTGCCAGCAGTGAGGGGGGGTTCTACGAGCAGTACTTC. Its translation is CASSEGGFYEQYF.

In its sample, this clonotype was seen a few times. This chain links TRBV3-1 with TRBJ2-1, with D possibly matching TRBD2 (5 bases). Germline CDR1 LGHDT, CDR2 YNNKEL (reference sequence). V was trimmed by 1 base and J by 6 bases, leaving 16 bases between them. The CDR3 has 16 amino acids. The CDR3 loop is CASSQVLTSAGNEQFF. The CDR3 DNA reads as TGTGCCAGCAGCCAAGTTCTAACTAGTGCCGGCAATGAGCAGTTCTTC.